The TCR beta chain under discussion was sequenced for a study of type 1 regulatory T cells. Study at large: T-allo10 is an in vitro-generated, Tr1-enriched CD4 T cell product specific for alloantigen. Study-wide points: Compared with non-Tr1 cells, Tr1 cells showed a narrower TCR repertoire.

Comments on this clonotype: Its matching antigen is unknown.

CDR1 SGHDT and CDR2 YYEEEE come from the germline V gene. This CDR3 has 14 amino acids. Trimming shortened V by 2 bases and J by 5 bases, and 12 bases separated the two germline ends. TCRdb recomputed calls from the reads with MiXCR, one row per CDR3 protein. The sample has 65,000 to 80,000 distinct CDR3 sequences; more than 20% are singletons. The receptor comes from a human donor in good health. V and J are TRBV5-6 and TRBJ2-3, with D possibly matching TRBD2 (6 bases). The source material was cultured type 1 regulatory T (Tr1) cells, either the whole culture or a sorted fraction (not recorded which). The CDR3 DNA sequence: TGTGCCAGCAGCTTCGGACGGAGGGTAGATACGCAGTATTTT. It translates to CASSFGRRVDTQYF.